The clone carrying this TCR beta chain has a count of ten or more. Regions amplified from RNA transcripts were the TCR beta CDR3 regions. The study used the HTBI primer set for a first-round RT-PCR of the TCR CDR3. One entry per CDR3 protein, called by TCRdb with MiXCR from the multiplex PCR reads. In the table there are 300,000 to 450,000 distinct CDR3 sequences, about a fifth of which are singletons. Investigators excluded patients with uncontrolled infection, other autoimmune disease, pregnancy or lactation. This sample is drawn from a study of T cells in Graves' hyperthyroidism and ophthalmopathy. The germline V gene encodes CDR1 SGHAT and CDR2 FQNNGV. This CDR3 has 12 residues. With 8 bases clipped from V and 7 bases from J, the junction kept 6 bases outside the gene matches.

The sequenced sample consisted of blood. The chain couples TRBV11-2 to TRBJ2-7, with TRBD1 identical over 9 bases. This receptor was obtained from a man younger than 35 with Graves' ophthalmopathy. The CDR3 loop reads CASGQGLREQYF. The CDR3 bases are TGTGCCAGCGGACAGGGGTTAAGGGAGCAGTACTTC.